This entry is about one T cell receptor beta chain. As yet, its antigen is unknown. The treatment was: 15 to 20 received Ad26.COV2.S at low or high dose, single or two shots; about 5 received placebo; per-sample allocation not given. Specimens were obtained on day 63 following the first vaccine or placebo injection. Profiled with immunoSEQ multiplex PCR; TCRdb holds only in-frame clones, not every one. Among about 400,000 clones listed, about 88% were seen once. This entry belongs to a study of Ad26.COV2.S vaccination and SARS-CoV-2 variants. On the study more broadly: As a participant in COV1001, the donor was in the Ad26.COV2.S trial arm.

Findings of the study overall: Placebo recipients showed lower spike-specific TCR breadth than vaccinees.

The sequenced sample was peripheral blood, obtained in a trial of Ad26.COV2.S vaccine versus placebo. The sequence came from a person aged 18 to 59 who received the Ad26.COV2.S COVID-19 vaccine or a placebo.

CDR3 sequence: CASWPGESPYNEQFF. CDR3 DNA sequence: TGCGCCAGCTGGCCTGGGGAGTCCCCCTACAATGAGCAGTTCTTC. The rearrangement links TRBV5-1 to TRBJ2-1, with D tentatively TRBD2 (5 bases). V shed 7 bases and J shed 2 bases, with 16 bases lying between them. Germline CDR1 and CDR2: SGHRS and YFSETQ. This CDR3 is built from 15 residues.